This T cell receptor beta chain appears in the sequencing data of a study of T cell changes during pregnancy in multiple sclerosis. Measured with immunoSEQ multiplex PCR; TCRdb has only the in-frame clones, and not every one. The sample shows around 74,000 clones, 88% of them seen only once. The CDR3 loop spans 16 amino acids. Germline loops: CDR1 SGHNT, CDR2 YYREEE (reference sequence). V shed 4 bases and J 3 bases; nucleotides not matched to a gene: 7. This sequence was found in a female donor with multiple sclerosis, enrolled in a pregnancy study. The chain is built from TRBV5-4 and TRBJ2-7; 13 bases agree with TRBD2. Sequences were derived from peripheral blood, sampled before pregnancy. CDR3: CASSLRGLAGVYEQYF. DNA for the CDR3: TGTGCCAGCAGCCTGCGAGGACTAGCGGGAGTCTACGAGCAGTACTTC.